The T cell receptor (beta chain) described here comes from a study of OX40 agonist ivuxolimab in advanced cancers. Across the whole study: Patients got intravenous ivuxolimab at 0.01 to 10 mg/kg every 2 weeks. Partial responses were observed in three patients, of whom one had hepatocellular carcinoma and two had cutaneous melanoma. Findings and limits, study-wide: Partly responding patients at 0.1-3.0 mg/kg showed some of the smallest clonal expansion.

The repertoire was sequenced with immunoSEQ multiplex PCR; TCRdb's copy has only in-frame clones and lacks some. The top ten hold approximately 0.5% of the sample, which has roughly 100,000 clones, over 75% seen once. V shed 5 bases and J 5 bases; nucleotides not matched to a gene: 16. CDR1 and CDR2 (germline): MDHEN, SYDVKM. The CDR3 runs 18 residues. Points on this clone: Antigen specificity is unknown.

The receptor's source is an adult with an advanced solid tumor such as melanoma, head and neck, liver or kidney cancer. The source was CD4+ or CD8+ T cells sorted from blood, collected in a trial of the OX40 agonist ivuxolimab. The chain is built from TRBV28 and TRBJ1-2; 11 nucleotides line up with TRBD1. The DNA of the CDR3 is TGTGCCAGCAGTCCTATGCCGGGACAGGGGGGAGGTTTTTATGGCTACACCTTC. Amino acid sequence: CASSPMPGQGGGFYGYTF.